Listed below are T cell receptor beta chains from one sample, sequenced in a study of T cells in Graves' hyperthyroidism and ophthalmopathy. TCRdb processed the multiplex PCR reads anew with MiXCR; each CDR3 protein has one entry. The table has almost 500,000 distinct CDR3 sequences, approximately 23% seen once; the top ten hold less than 65%. The sequencing input was blood. The origin of the receptors is a woman in her 70s with Graves' ophthalmopathy. CDR3s include the opening cysteine and the closing phenylalanine or tryptophan. D genes are given only for firm matches. Clone size, where shown, is once, few, many, or a class for clones that have expanded.

CDR3 DNA: TGTGCCAGCAGCGTCCGGGCTTCAAACACTGAAGCTTTCTTT
CDR3 protein: CASSVRASNTEAFF
CDR3 length: 14
clone size: .
D gene: .
J gene: TRBJ1-1
V gene: TRBV9

CDR3 DNA: TGCAGCGTCCTAACGGGACAGGGGAGAGGGAATGAGCAGTTCTTC
CDR3 protein: CSVLTGQGRGNEQFF
CDR3 length: 15
clone size: .
D gene: TRBD1
J gene: TRBJ2-1
V gene: TRBV29-1

CDR3 DNA: TGTGCCAGTAGTGCGCCGATGGGGGGTTTGGGGCCCCAGCATTTT
CDR3 protein: CASSAPMGGLGPQHF
CDR3 length: 15
clone size: .
D gene: .
J gene: TRBJ1-5
V gene: TRBV19

CDR3 DNA: TGTGCCAGCAGGGCAACAGGGGGCCGTTTTGGCTACACCTTC
CDR3 protein: CASRATGGRFGYTF
CDR3 length: 14
clone size: .
D gene: TRBD1
J gene: TRBJ1-2
V gene: TRBV6-1

CDR3 DNA: TGTGCCAGTAGTACCCGGACTAGCTCGGAGACCCAGTACTTC
CDR3 protein: CASSTRTSSETQYF
CDR3 length: 14
clone size: once
D gene: TRBD2
J gene: TRBJ2-5
V gene: TRBV19

CDR3 DNA: TGTGCCAGCAGTTCTCGACGGAAGAACACCGGGGAGCTGTTTTTT
CDR3 protein: CASSSRRKNTGELFF
CDR3 length: 15
clone size: many
D gene: .
J gene: TRBJ2-2
V gene: TRBV6-2/TRBV6-3

CDR3 DNA: TGTGCCAGCAGTGAGACCGGGACAGGGTCCCCTTCACCCCTCCACTTT
CDR3 protein: CASSETGTGSPSPLHF
CDR3 length: 16
clone size: .
D gene: TRBD1
J gene: TRBJ1-6
V gene: TRBV6-1

CDR3 DNA: TGTGCCAGCAGTGGTCTAGCGGGTGCATCAGATACGCAGTATTTT
CDR3 protein: CASSGLAGASDTQYF
CDR3 length: 15
clone size: many
D gene: TRBD2
J gene: TRBJ2-3
V gene: TRBV2

CDR3 DNA: TGTGCCAGCTCACTCTCCCCCGGGACAGGGAATTACAATGAGCAGTTCTTC
CDR3 protein: CASSLSPGTGNYNEQFF
CDR3 length: 17
clone size: .
D gene: TRBD1
J gene: TRBJ2-1
V gene: TRBV18

CDR3 DNA: TGCAGCGTTGAAAGGCAGGGGGTAGGTGAGCAGTTCTTC
CDR3 protein: CSVERQGVGEQFF
CDR3 length: 13
clone size: few
D gene: TRBD1
J gene: TRBJ2-1
V gene: TRBV29-1

CDR3 DNA: TGTGCCAGCAGTCAGGGGGGACTACGCACAGATACGCAGTATTTT
CDR3 protein: CASSQGGLRTDTQYF
CDR3 length: 15
clone size: many
D gene: .
J gene: TRBJ2-3
V gene: TRBV12-3/TRBV12-4

CDR3 DNA: TGTGCCAGCAGTTACCCTCAGGGTTCTGAAGCTTTCTTT
CDR3 protein: CASSYPQGSEAFF
CDR3 length: 13
clone size: .
D gene: .
J gene: TRBJ1-1
V gene: TRBV6-5

CDR3 DNA: TGTGCCAGCAGTTTAAGCGGGAGGAGGGAAGAGCAGTTCTTC
CDR3 protein: CASSLSGRREEQFF
CDR3 length: 14
clone size: many
D gene: TRBD2
J gene: TRBJ2-1
V gene: TRBV27

CDR3 DNA: TGTGCCAGTACACCGGGCAACAGGGGCTACACCGGGGAGCTGTTTTTT
CDR3 protein: CASTPGNRGYTGELFF
CDR3 length: 16
clone size: few
D gene: TRBD1
J gene: TRBJ2-2
V gene: TRBV19

CDR3 DNA: TGTGCCAGCAGTAGGGATAGGAAAATGGGAAAACTGTTTTTT
CDR3 protein: CASSRDRKMGKLFF
CDR3 length: 14
clone size: .
D gene: .
J gene: TRBJ1-4
V gene: TRBV27

CDR3 DNA: TGTGCCAGCAGGTACTCAGTCCGAGCCCACACTGAAGCTTTCTTT
CDR3 protein: CASRYSVRAHTEAFF
CDR3 length: 15
clone size: many
D gene: .
J gene: TRBJ1-1
V gene: TRBV12-3/TRBV12-4

CDR3 DNA: TGCGCCAGCAGCCCGGAGGGACAGGGGTCCTATGGCTACACCTTC
CDR3 protein: CASSPEGQGSYGYTF
CDR3 length: 15
clone size: .
D gene: TRBD1
J gene: TRBJ1-2
V gene: TRBV5-1

CDR3 DNA: TGTGCCAGCAGCCTCCTGACGGGGAAGGGGCAGTTCTTC
CDR3 protein: CASSLLTGKGQFF
CDR3 length: 13
clone size: .
D gene: .
J gene: TRBJ2-1
V gene: TRBV7-9

CDR3 DNA: TGTGCCAGTAGTATCGGACAGGGTGGCTACGAGCAGTACTTC
CDR3 protein: CASSIGQGGYEQYF
CDR3 length: 14
clone size: .
D gene: TRBD1
J gene: TRBJ2-7
V gene: TRBV19

CDR3 DNA: TGTGCCAGCACTAACGCCGGGGAGCTGTTTTTT
CDR3 protein: CASTNAGELFF
CDR3 length: 11
clone size: many
D gene: .
J gene: TRBJ2-2
V gene: TRBV6-2/TRBV6-3

CDR3 DNA: TGTGCCAGCAGCCCGCGGCACCGGGGAACCGGGGAGCTGTTTTTT
CDR3 protein: CASSPRHRGTGELFF
CDR3 length: 15
clone size: many
D gene: .
J gene: TRBJ2-2
V gene: TRBV7-2

CDR3 DNA: TGTGCCAGCAGCTTGACTAGCGGGGTCCTCCCCAATGAGCAGTTCTTC
CDR3 protein: CASSLTSGVLPNEQFF
CDR3 length: 16
clone size: few
D gene: TRBD2
J gene: TRBJ2-1
V gene: TRBV7-3

CDR3 DNA: TGCAGTGCTATGGACTCCTATGGCTACACCTTC
CDR3 protein: CSAMDSYGYTF
CDR3 length: 11
clone size: few
D gene: .
J gene: TRBJ1-2
V gene: TRBV20-1

CDR3 DNA: TGTGCCAGCAGCCGTTGGACAGATAACTATGGCTACACCTTC
CDR3 protein: CASSRWTDNYGYTF
CDR3 length: 14
clone size: .
D gene: .
J gene: TRBJ1-2
V gene: TRBV3-1

CDR3 DNA: TGTGCCAGCAGTTGGGGTTTAGCCAAAAACATTCAGTACTTC
CDR3 protein: CASSWGLAKNIQYF
CDR3 length: 14
clone size: .
D gene: .
J gene: TRBJ2-4
V gene: TRBV27

CDR3 DNA: TGTGCCAGCAGTTCGGGACAGGGAGATCGTCAGCCCCAGCATTTT
CDR3 protein: CASSSGQGDRQPQHF
CDR3 length: 15
clone size: many
D gene: TRBD1
J gene: TRBJ1-5
V gene: TRBV12-3/TRBV12-4

CDR3 DNA: TGTGCCAGCAAGGAGGGGCTTGCCAGCTACGAGCAGTACTTC
CDR3 protein: CASKEGLASYEQYF
CDR3 length: 14
clone size: many
D gene: .
J gene: TRBJ2-7
V gene: TRBV12-3/TRBV12-4

CDR3 DNA: TGTGCCACCCGGACTTACCGCACAGATACGCAGTATTTT
CDR3 protein: CATRTYRTDTQYF
CDR3 length: 13
clone size: .
D gene: .
J gene: TRBJ2-3
V gene: TRBV6-2/TRBV6-3

CDR3 DNA: TGTGCCAGCAGCTTTCTGATAGCGACATACAATGAGCAGTTCTTC
CDR3 protein: CASSFLIATYNEQFF
CDR3 length: 15
clone size: .
D gene: .
J gene: TRBJ2-1
V gene: TRBV7-9

CDR3 DNA: TGTGCCAGCACTGGACTCGGGGGCCAGGCGACCCAGTACTTC
CDR3 protein: CASTGLGGQATQYF
CDR3 length: 14
clone size: .
D gene: .
J gene: TRBJ2-5
V gene: TRBV6-1

CDR3 DNA: TGTGCCAGCAGCCAAGGTGATATAGCAGATACGCAGTATTTT
CDR3 protein: CASSQGDIADTQYF
CDR3 length: 14
clone size: .
D gene: .
J gene: TRBJ2-3
V gene: TRBV4-2

CDR3 DNA: TGCGCCAGCAGCCAATTAGGAAGGGGTCACAATGAGCAGTTCTTC
CDR3 protein: CASSQLGRGHNEQFF
CDR3 length: 15
clone size: .
D gene: .
J gene: TRBJ2-1
V gene: TRBV4-3

CDR3 DNA: TGCAGTGCTCTCGACTCAGGCCGGGACTCCGGGGAGCTGTTTTTT
CDR3 protein: CSALDSGRDSGELFF
CDR3 length: 15
clone size: few
D gene: .
J gene: TRBJ2-2
V gene: TRBV20-1

CDR3 DNA: TGTGCCAGCAGTTTGCCAGGGGGCCATGAAAAACTGTTTTTT
CDR3 protein: CASSLPGGHEKLFF
CDR3 length: 14
clone size: few
D gene: TRBD1
J gene: TRBJ1-4
V gene: TRBV28

CDR3 DNA: TGTGCCAGCAGCTTGTGGGAGAGGGGGTACGAGAGGGCCTCTGGAAACACCATATATTTT
CDR3 protein: CASSLWERGYERASGNTIYF
CDR3 length: 20
clone size: once
D gene: .
J gene: TRBJ1-3
V gene: TRBV5-8

CDR3 DNA: TGTGCCATCGGCGGGACAGGGAGGTCCTACGAGCAGTACTTC
CDR3 protein: CAIGGTGRSYEQYF
CDR3 length: 14
clone size: many
D gene: TRBD1
J gene: TRBJ2-7
V gene: TRBV10-3

CDR3 DNA: TGTGCCAGCAGTGAAGCGCTTCGCACTAGCGGGAGGAGTGGTAATGAGCAGTTCTTC
CDR3 protein: CASSEALRTSGRSGNEQFF
CDR3 length: 19
clone size: many
D gene: TRBD2
J gene: TRBJ2-1
V gene: TRBV2

CDR3 DNA: TGCGCCAGCCGACCACAGGGGGCGCCGATCGGGGAGCTGTTTTTT
CDR3 protein: CASRPQGAPIGELFF
CDR3 length: 15
clone size: .
D gene: TRBD1
J gene: TRBJ2-2
V gene: TRBV5-1

CDR3 DNA: TGTGCCAGCAGCAAAACCGAGGGGGGACTAGCGGGAAAGAACACCGGGGAGCTGTTTTTT
CDR3 protein: CASSKTEGGLAGKNTGELFF
CDR3 length: 20
clone size: few
D gene: TRBD2
J gene: TRBJ2-2
V gene: TRBV7-8

CDR3 DNA: TGTGCCAGCAGTTACCCGGGACTAGTGGATACGCAGTATTTT
CDR3 protein: CASSYPGLVDTQYF
CDR3 length: 14
clone size: .
D gene: TRBD2
J gene: TRBJ2-3
V gene: TRBV6-2/TRBV6-3

CDR3 DNA: TGCAGTGCCTTGGGACTAGCGGGAGTTAAGGATGAGCAGTTCTTC
CDR3 protein: CSALGLAGVKDEQFF
CDR3 length: 15
clone size: .
D gene: TRBD2
J gene: TRBJ2-1
V gene: TRBV20-1

CDR3 DNA: TGCGCCAGCAGCTCGGGGGAAAAAAACACCGGGGAGCTGTTTTTT
CDR3 protein: CASSSGEKNTGELFF
CDR3 length: 15
clone size: .
D gene: .
J gene: TRBJ2-2
V gene: TRBV5-1

CDR3 DNA: TGCAGCGGTCGACAGCAAGAGACCCAGTACTTC
CDR3 protein: CSGRQQETQYF
CDR3 length: 11
clone size: many
D gene: .
J gene: TRBJ2-5
V gene: TRBV29-1

CDR3 DNA: TGTGCCAGCAGATACCGGGACGGAGTCACCGGGGAGCTGTTTTTT
CDR3 protein: CASRYRDGVTGELFF
CDR3 length: 15
clone size: .
D gene: .
J gene: TRBJ2-2
V gene: TRBV6-1

CDR3 DNA: TGTGCCTGGAGTGTAACTGGGTCGACTGAAGCTTTCTTT
CDR3 protein: CAWSVTGSTEAFF
CDR3 length: 13
clone size: many
D gene: .
J gene: TRBJ1-1
V gene: TRBV30

CDR3 DNA: TGTGCCAGCAGCTTTACCGGGGTTGAGGCAGATACGCAGTATTTT
CDR3 protein: CASSFTGVEADTQYF
CDR3 length: 15
clone size: many
D gene: .
J gene: TRBJ2-3
V gene: TRBV7-3

CDR3 DNA: TGTGCCAGCAGCGTAGGGAGCGGGAACTACAATGAGCAGTTCTTC
CDR3 protein: CASSVGSGNYNEQFF
CDR3 length: 15
clone size: .
D gene: TRBD2
J gene: TRBJ2-1
V gene: TRBV9

CDR3 DNA: TGCGCCAGCAGCAGAGCCGCGACTAGCGGAGATACGCAGTATTTT
CDR3 protein: CASSRAATSGDTQYF
CDR3 length: 15
clone size: .
D gene: TRBD2
J gene: TRBJ2-3
V gene: TRBV5-1

CDR3 DNA: TGCAGTGCGGGGCGATATAAGGACAATGAGCAGTTCTTC
CDR3 protein: CSAGRYKDNEQFF
CDR3 length: 13
clone size: .
D gene: .
J gene: TRBJ2-1
V gene: TRBV20-1

CDR3 DNA: TGCGCCAGCAGCCTACGGGTTACGGACACTGAAGCTTTCTTT
CDR3 protein: CASSLRVTDTEAFF
CDR3 length: 14
clone size: .
D gene: .
J gene: TRBJ1-1
V gene: TRBV5-1

CDR3 DNA: TGTGCCAGCAGTTACTGGGCCAGCCAAGAGACCCAGTACTTC
CDR3 protein: CASSYWASQETQYF
CDR3 length: 14
clone size: .
D gene: .
J gene: TRBJ2-5
V gene: TRBV6-5